The rows below give T cell receptor beta chains drawn from one sample of a study of T cell clones after liver transplantation. The repertoire was sequenced with immunoSEQ multiplex PCR; TCRdb's copy has only in-frame clones and lacks some. The table lists tens of thousands of clones, under 95% of them singletons. The sample in question was CD4+ T cells from blood, obtained before liver transplant. The receptors stem from a human donor who received a liver transplant. The CDR3 runs from the conserved cysteine through the conserved F or W. Fields, in order: J gene, V gene, clone size, D gene, CDR3 protein, CDR3 DNA. A D gene is named only where the DNA matches it firmly. The size of a clone is reported for some rows only, either as once, few or many, or as a class for expanded clones.

j_gene: TRBJ2-7; v_gene: TRBV27; abundance: .; d_gene: .; CDR3aa: CASSLSYWDYEQYF; CDR3nt: TGTGCCAGCAGTTTATCGTACTGGGATTACGAGCAGTACTTC
j_gene: TRBJ2-3; v_gene: TRBV5-1; abundance: .; d_gene: .; CDR3aa: CASSGLRDGGTDTQYF; CDR3nt: TGCGCCAGCAGCGGCCTCCGGGACGGAGGCACAGATACGCAGTATTTT
j_gene: TRBJ2-3; v_gene: TRBV5-1; abundance: .; d_gene: .; CDR3aa: CASSLFLGGGPDTQYF; CDR3nt: TGCGCCAGCAGCTTGTTTTTGGGAGGGGGGCCAGATACGCAGTATTTT
j_gene: TRBJ2-1; v_gene: TRBV5-1; abundance: .; d_gene: .; CDR3aa: CASRRGDVVNEQFF; CDR3nt: TGCGCCAGCAGGAGGGGTGATGTGGTCAATGAGCAGTTCTTC
j_gene: TRBJ1-1; v_gene: TRBV5-1; abundance: .; d_gene: TRBD1; CDR3aa: CASSSTGRGEAFF; CDR3nt: TGCGCCAGCAGCTCGACAGGGCGCGGAGAAGCTTTCTTT
j_gene: TRBJ1-4; v_gene: TRBV6-1; abundance: .; d_gene: TRBD1; CDR3aa: CASSDRDRGEKLFF; CDR3nt: TGTGCCAGCAGTGACCGGGACAGGGGTGAAAAACTGTTTTTT
j_gene: TRBJ1-2; v_gene: TRBV6-5; abundance: .; d_gene: .; CDR3aa: CASKGTVHGYTF; CDR3nt: TGTGCCAGCAAGGGGACTGTCCACGGCTACACCTTC
j_gene: TRBJ2-5; v_gene: TRBV11-3; abundance: .; d_gene: .; CDR3aa: CASSPRSQETQYF; CDR3nt: TGTGCCAGCAGCCCGCGGAGCCAAGAGACCCAGTACTTC
j_gene: TRBJ2-7; v_gene: TRBV20-1; abundance: .; d_gene: .; CDR3aa: CSASLGAKQYF; CDR3nt: TGCAGTGCTAGCCTGGGGGCCAAGCAGTACTTC
j_gene: TRBJ2-1; v_gene: TRBV10-3; abundance: .; d_gene: .; CDR3aa: CAIEGTGNEQFF; CDR3nt: TGTGCCATCGAAGGTACAGGAAATGAGCAGTTCTTC
j_gene: TRBJ1-2; v_gene: TRBV9; abundance: .; d_gene: TRBD1; CDR3aa: CASSADRVLGYGYTF; CDR3nt: TGTGCCAGCAGCGCCGACAGGGTGTTGGGCTATGGCTACACCTTC
j_gene: TRBJ1-4; v_gene: TRBV5-1; abundance: .; d_gene: .; CDR3aa: CASSPSPAGTNEKLFF; CDR3nt: TGCGCCAGCAGCCCGTCCCCTGCGGGGACTAATGAAAAACTGTTTTTT
j_gene: TRBJ2-1; v_gene: TRBV7-9; abundance: .; d_gene: .; CDR3aa: CASSRTPGGGGSYNEQFF; CDR3nt: TGTGCCAGCAGCCGGACGCCGGGGGGCGGGGGCTCCTACAATGAGCAGTTCTTC
j_gene: TRBJ2-3; v_gene: TRBV7-2; abundance: .; d_gene: .; CDR3aa: CASSFFRDSDTQYF; CDR3nt: TGTGCCAGCAGCTTTTTTCGGGATTCAGATACGCAGTATTTT
j_gene: TRBJ2-1; v_gene: TRBV20-1; abundance: .; d_gene: .; CDR3aa: CSATGNEQFF; CDR3nt: TGCAGTGCTACAGGTAATGAGCAGTTCTTC
j_gene: TRBJ2-1; v_gene: TRBV19; abundance: .; d_gene: .; CDR3aa: CASSTGPGTSNEQFF; CDR3nt: TGTGCCAGTAGTACCGGCCCGGGGACTTCCAATGAGCAGTTCTTC
j_gene: TRBJ2-6; v_gene: TRBV28; abundance: .; d_gene: .; CDR3aa: CASSLVASGANVLTF; CDR3nt: TGTGCCAGCAGTTTGGTGGCCTCTGGGGCCAACGTCCTGACTTTC
j_gene: TRBJ2-3; v_gene: TRBV6-1; abundance: .; d_gene: TRBD2; CDR3aa: CASSETSGGPSDTQYF; CDR3nt: TGTGCCAGCAGTGAGACTAGCGGGGGACCCTCAGATACGCAGTATTTT
j_gene: TRBJ2-7; v_gene: TRBV19; abundance: .; d_gene: .; CDR3aa: CASSPDGTGAYEQYF; CDR3nt: TGTGCCAGTAGTCCGGACGGGACCGGGGCCTACGAGCAGTACTTC
j_gene: TRBJ2-1; v_gene: TRBV6-1; abundance: few; d_gene: TRBD1; CDR3aa: CASIMTGGYNEQFF; CDR3nt: TGTGCCAGCATCATGACAGGGGGGTACAATGAGCAGTTCTTC
j_gene: TRBJ2-1; v_gene: TRBV28; abundance: .; d_gene: .; CDR3aa: CASRAGRNEQFF; CDR3nt: TGTGCCAGCCGAGCGGGCCGCAATGAGCAGTTCTTC
j_gene: TRBJ2-7; v_gene: TRBV2; abundance: .; d_gene: TRBD2; CDR3aa: CASRDSSGSSYEQYF; CDR3nt: TGTGCCAGCAGGGACTCTAGCGGGAGCTCCTACGAGCAGTACTTC
j_gene: TRBJ2-3; v_gene: TRBV29-1; abundance: .; d_gene: .; CDR3aa: CSVVSLPPTDTQYF; CDR3nt: TGCAGCGTTGTGTCCCTCCCCCCCACAGATACGCAGTATTTT
j_gene: TRBJ2-1; v_gene: TRBV20-1; abundance: .; d_gene: .; CDR3aa: CSASLVDEQFF; CDR3nt: TGCAGTGCTAGTTTGGTGGATGAGCAGTTCTTC
j_gene: TRBJ2-7; v_gene: TRBV28; abundance: .; d_gene: TRBD2; CDR3aa: CASTSVAGGPYEQYF; CDR3nt: TGTGCCAGCACCTCCGTCGCGGGGGGCCCTTACGAGCAGTACTTC
j_gene: TRBJ2-5; v_gene: TRBV19; abundance: .; d_gene: .; CDR3aa: CASSMGRLNQETQYF; CDR3nt: TGTGCCAGTAGTATGGGAAGACTAAATCAAGAGACCCAGTACTTC
j_gene: TRBJ1-3; v_gene: TRBV11-2; abundance: .; d_gene: .; CDR3aa: CASSLRGTGNTIYF; CDR3nt: TGTGCCAGCAGCTTAAGGGGGACTGGAAACACCATATATTTT